The sequence of this TCR beta chain was determined in a study of T-cell memory formation after mild COVID-19. Overall study: TCR clusters were largely donor specific.

As regards this clonotype: Antigen specificity is unknown.

5'RACE with constant-segment primers yielded barcoded, UMI-tagged TCR alpha and TCR beta cDNA libraries. TCRdb re-called the 5' RACE reads through MiXCR, storing one row per CDR3 protein. The table has 350,000 or so distinct CDR3 sequences, 20% to 25% seen once. Study results and limitations: Among CD4+ contracting clones, most were CM and EM, and CD8+ ones EMRA. Some clones that responded were present in memory (sampled pre-infection), which suggests cross-reactive memory joined.

The CDR3 is 16 amino acids. Trimming cost V 5 bases and J 3 bases; bases outside gene matches: 7. Looked up from germline, CDR1 is MNHEY and CDR2 is SVGAGI. The J gene is TRBJ2-2, the V gene TRBV6-5; 9 positions match TRBD2. This TCR was recovered from a man younger than 30 who had mild COVID-19 (a few samples of this study predate the infection). Cell type and time point are not known. Material for sequencing was PBMCs or a T cell subset sorted from them (not recorded which). The CDR3 region is CASSLRTSVDTGELFF. CDR3 sequence (DNA): TGTGCCAGCAGTCTCCGGACTAGCGTCGACACCGGGGAGCTGTTTTTT.